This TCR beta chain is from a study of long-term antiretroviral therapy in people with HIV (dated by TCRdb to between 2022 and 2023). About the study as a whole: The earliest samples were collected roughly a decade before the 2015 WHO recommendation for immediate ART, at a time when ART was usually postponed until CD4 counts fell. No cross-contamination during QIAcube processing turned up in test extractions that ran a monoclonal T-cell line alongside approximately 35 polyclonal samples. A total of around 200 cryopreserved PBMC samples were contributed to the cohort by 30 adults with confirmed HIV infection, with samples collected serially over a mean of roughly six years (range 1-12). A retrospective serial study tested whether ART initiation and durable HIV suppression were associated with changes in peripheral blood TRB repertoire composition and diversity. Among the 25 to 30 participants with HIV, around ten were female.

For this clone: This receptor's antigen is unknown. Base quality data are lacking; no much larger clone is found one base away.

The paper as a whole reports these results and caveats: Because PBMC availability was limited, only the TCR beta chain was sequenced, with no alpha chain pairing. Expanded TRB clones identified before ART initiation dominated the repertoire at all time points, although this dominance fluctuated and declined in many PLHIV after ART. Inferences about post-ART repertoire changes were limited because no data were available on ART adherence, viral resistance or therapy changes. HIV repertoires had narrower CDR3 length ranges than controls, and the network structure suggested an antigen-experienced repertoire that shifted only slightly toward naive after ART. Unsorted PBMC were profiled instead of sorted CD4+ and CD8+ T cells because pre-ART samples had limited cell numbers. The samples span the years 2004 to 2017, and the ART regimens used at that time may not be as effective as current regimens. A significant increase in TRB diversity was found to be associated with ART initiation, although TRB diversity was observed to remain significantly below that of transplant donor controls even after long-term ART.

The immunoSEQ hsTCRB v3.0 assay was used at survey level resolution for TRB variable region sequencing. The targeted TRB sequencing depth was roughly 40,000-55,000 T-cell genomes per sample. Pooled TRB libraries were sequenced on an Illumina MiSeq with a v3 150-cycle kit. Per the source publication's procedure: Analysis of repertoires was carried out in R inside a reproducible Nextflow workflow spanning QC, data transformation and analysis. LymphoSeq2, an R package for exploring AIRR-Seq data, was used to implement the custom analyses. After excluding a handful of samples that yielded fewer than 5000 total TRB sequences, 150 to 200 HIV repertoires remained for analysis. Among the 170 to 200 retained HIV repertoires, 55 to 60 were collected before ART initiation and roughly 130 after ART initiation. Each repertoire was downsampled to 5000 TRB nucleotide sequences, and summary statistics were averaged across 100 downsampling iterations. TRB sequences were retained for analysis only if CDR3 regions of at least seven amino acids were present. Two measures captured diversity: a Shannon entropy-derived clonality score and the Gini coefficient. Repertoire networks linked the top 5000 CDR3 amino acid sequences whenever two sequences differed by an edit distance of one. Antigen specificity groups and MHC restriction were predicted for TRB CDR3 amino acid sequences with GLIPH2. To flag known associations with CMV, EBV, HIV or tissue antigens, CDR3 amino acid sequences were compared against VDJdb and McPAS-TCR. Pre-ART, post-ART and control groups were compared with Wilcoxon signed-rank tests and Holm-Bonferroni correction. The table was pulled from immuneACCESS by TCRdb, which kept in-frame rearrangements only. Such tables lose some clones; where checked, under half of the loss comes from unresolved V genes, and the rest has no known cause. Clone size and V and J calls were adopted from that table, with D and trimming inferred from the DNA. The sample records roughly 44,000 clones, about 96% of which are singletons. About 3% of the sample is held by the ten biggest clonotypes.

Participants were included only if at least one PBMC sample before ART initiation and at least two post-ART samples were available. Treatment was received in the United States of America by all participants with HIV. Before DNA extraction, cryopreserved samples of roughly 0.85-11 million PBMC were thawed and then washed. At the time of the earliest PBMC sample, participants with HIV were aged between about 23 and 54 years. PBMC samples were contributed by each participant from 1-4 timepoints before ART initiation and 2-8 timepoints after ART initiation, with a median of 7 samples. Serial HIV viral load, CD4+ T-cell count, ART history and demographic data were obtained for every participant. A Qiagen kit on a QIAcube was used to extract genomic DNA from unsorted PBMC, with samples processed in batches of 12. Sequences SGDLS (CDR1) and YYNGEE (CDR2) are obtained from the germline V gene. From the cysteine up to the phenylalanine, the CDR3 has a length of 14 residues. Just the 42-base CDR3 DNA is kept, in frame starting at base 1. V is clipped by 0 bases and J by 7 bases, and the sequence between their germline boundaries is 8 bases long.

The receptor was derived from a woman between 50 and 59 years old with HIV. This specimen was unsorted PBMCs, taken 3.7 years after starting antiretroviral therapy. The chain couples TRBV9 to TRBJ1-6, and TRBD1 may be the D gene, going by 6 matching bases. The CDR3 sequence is CASSVGQENSPLHF. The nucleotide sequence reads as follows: TGTGCCAGCAGCGTAGGACAGGAAAATTCACCCCTCCACTTT.